A single sample gave rise to the 22 T cell receptor beta chains below, sequenced in a study of cytomegalovirus exposure and HLA in healthy donors. The PCR ran on 60 Vbeta and 13 Jbeta primers. Profiled with immunoSEQ multiplex PCR; TCRdb holds only in-frame clones, not every one. The sample lists around 160,000 clones, roughly three quarters occurring once. The sample taken for sequencing was PBMCs. The receptors here all came from a woman in her thirties or forties in good health and CMV-seropositive.

The chain combines TRBV7-9 with TRBJ2-5; D unresolved. Germline V gene data show CDR1 as SEHNR and CDR2 as FQNEAQ (reference sequence). There are 11 residues in the CDR3. Trimming removed 5 bases from V and 5 bases from J, with 6 bases in between. The CDR3 DNA reads TGTGCCAGCAGCAATTATGAGACCCAGTACTTC. Translating it yields CASSNYETQYF.

Concerning this clone: The junction differs from germline at one of its ends, possibly a read error. This chain joins TRBV28 and TRBJ2-3; TRBD1 matches 8 bases. The germline CDR1 and CDR2 sequences are MDHEN and SYDVKM. This CDR3 region has 15 residues. The CDR3 coding sequence is TGTGCCTGCAGTTTCAGTGACAGGGGAACAGATACGCAGTATTTT. Its protein product is CACSFSDRGTDTQYF.

This chain uses TRBV5-1 with TRBJ2-3, with 13 bases aligning to TRBD2. V shed 2 bases, J shed 2 bases, and the junction held 11 bases outside the gene matches. The CDR3 contains 19 residues. From germline, CDR1 is SGHRS and CDR2 YFSETQ. As DNA, the CDR3 is TGCGCCAGCAGCTTTCACACCCTTGGACTAGCGGGGGCCACAGATACGCAGTATTTT. It translates to CASSFHTLGLAGATDTQYF.

The chain joins TRBV6-5 to TRBJ2-2; TRBD1 matches at 7 bases. The CDR3 has 13 residues. The trim removed 6 bases at V and 7 bases at J, leaving 5 bases unmatched. CDR1 and CDR2 (germline): MNHEY, SVGAGI. As DNA, the CDR3 is TGTGCCAGCAGCTTACAGGGGAACGGGGAGCTGTTTTTT. It is translated as CASSLQGNGELFF.

V and J are TRBV6-1 and TRBJ2-3; D perhaps matches TRBD2 (7 bases). Trimming shortened V by 1 base and J by 2 bases, and 13 bases separated the two germline ends. The CDR3 contains 16 residues. The V gene's germline CDR1 is MNHNS and CDR2 SASEGT. The CDR3 is CASSEVVGGLTDTQYF. DNA of the CDR3: TGTGCCAGCAGTGAAGTTGTGGGGGGGCTCACAGATACGCAGTATTTT.

The J gene is TRBJ2-7, the V gene TRBV5-1, with 7 bases lining up with TRBD1. V dropped 2 bases and J dropped 2; count of bases not matched to a gene: 4. CDR1 SGHRS and CDR2 YFSETQ come from the germline V gene. This CDR3 has 14 residues. The CDR3 reads CASSLDRAAYEQYF. The CDR3 nucleotides read TGCGCCAGCAGCTTAGACAGGGCTGCCTACGAGCAGTACTTC.

The chain joins TRBV28 to TRBJ2-1, with D possibly matching TRBD2 (5 bases). Germline CDR1 is MDHEN and CDR2 is SYDVKM. The ends were cut back, 5 bases at V and 0 bases at J, with 14 bases in the middle. CDR3 length: 16 amino acids. The CDR3, as DNA: TGTGCCAGCAGTCCCATGACTATTTACTCCTACAATGAGCAGTTCTTC. Its translation is CASSPMTIYSYNEQFF.

The rearrangement uses TRBV6-1 and TRBJ2-7; 10 nucleotides align to TRBD1. Looked up from germline, CDR1 is MNHNS and CDR2 is SASEGT. There are 14 residues in the CDR3. J gave up 0 bases and V 6 bases, and 2 bases lay outside the gene matches. DNA of the CDR3: TGTGCCAGCAGCAGACAGGGGGCCTCCTACGAGCAGTACTTC. It translates to CASSRQGASYEQYF.

The V gene is TRBV5-5, the J gene TRBJ2-5, with 9 bases fitting TRBD1. This CDR3 has 15 amino acids. Trimming took 0 bases from V and 5 from J; bases not matched to a gene: 5. The V gene's germline CDR1 is SGHKS and CDR2 YYEKEE (reference sequence). Here the CDR3 DNA reads TGTGCCAGCAGCTTGGGACAGGGGGAGTCGGAGACCCAGTACTTC. This sequence encodes CASSLGQGESETQYF.

The chain employs TRBV6-1 and TRBJ2-2, with D hard to call. Trimming took off 6 bases at V and 1 base at J, with 6 bases between the two ends. The V gene's germline CDR1 is MNHNS and CDR2 SASEGT. The CDR3 is 13 amino acids. The CDR3 loop is CASRLKNTGELFF. CDR3 nucleotides: TGTGCCAGCAGACTTAAGAACACCGGGGAGCTGTTTTTT.

The chain recombines TRBV21-1 with TRBJ2-3; the D segment call TRBD1 is taken from the table without a DNA check. TRBV21-1 is a pseudogene. CDR3 length: 16 residues. The CDR3 DNA reads as TGTGCCAGCAGCAAACCGGACAGGGTTTGCACAGATACGCAGTATTTT. Its protein product is CASSKPDRVCTDTQYF.

The chain has TRBV18 and TRBJ2-5, with TRBD2 identical over 13 bases. Germline-derived CDR1 and CDR2 are KGHSH and LQKENI. The junction had 0 bases not matched to a gene; V was cut back by 1 base and J by 4 bases. The CDR3 is 15 amino acids. The CDR3 DNA is TGTGCCAGCTCACCACGACTAGCGGGGGGAGAGACCCAGTACTTC. Translating it yields CASSPRLAGGETQYF.

The chain has TRBV28 and TRBJ2-3; D ambiguous. The CDR3 covers 13 residues. CDR1 and CDR2 from the germline V gene are MDHEN and SYDVKM. The V end lost 7 bases, the J end lost 0 bases, and 8 bases lay between the germline ends. DNA of the CDR3: TGTGCCAGCATCAGATCTAGCACAGATACGCAGTATTTT. Residues: CASIRSSTDTQYF. The whole variable domain, filled in from reference TRBV28 and TRBJ2-3, reads DVKVTQSSRYLVKRTGEKVFLECVQDMDHENMFWYRQDPGLGLRLIYFSYDVKMKEKGDIPEGYSVSREKKERFSLILESASTNQTSMYLCASIRSSTDTQYFGPGTRLTVL.

This clone has only one observation. The chain employs TRBV5-4 and TRBJ2-1; 8 nucleotides match TRBD2. The CDR3 covers 16 residues. Germline CDR1 SGHNT, CDR2 YYREEE (reference sequence). V shed 4 bases and J 1 base; nucleotides not matched to a gene: 7. The CDR3 nucleotides read TGTGCCAGCAGCGGGGTGGCGGGGGGTTCCTACAATGAGCAGTTCTTC. This gives the protein CASSGVAGGSYNEQFF.

The chain uses TRBV25-1 and TRBJ1-6; no firm D call. CDR3 size: 14 residues. Trimming left V 4 bases short and J 5 bases short, with 9 bases between. Germline assignment: CDR1 MGHDK and CDR2 SYGVNS. DNA for the CDR3: TGTGCCAGCAGTGTAGGAGGAAATAATTCACCCCTCCACTTT. Amino acid sequence: CASSVGGNNSPLHF.

The V gene is TRBV27, the J gene TRBJ2-3; 11 bases are a match to TRBD2. The trim removed 9 bases at V and 3 bases at J, leaving 8 bases unmatched. The germline V gene encodes CDR1 MNHEY and CDR2 SMNVEV (reference sequence). The CDR3 loop spans 15 amino acids. CDR3 in amino acids: CARVPSGGKTDTQYF. For the CDR3, the DNA is TGTGCCAGGGTTCCTAGCGGGGGGAAAACAGATACGCAGTATTTT.

A note on this clone: One junction end disagrees with the germline gene, perhaps due to a read error. The V and J genes are TRBV28 and TRBJ1-6; D is unclear. The CDR3 is made up of 15 amino acids. CDR1 is MDHEN and CDR2 is SYDVKM in the germline V gene. The DNA of the CDR3 is TGTGGCAGCACCTCCCCCTCGGCGGGGAATTCACCCCTCCACTTT. It encodes CGSTSPSAGNSPLHF.

V is TRBV5-1 and J is TRBJ2-2, with D unresolved. CDR3 size: 16 residues. V lost 1 base, J lost 4 bases, and 14 bases lay in between. CDR1 is SGHRS, CDR2 YFSETQ, per germline. The CDR3 DNA reads as TGCGCCAGCAGCTTGAGGCTAGGCTTAGGCACCGGGGAGCTGTTTTTT. Encoded protein: CASSLRLGLGTGELFF.

The V call is TRBV5-6, the J call TRBJ2-7; TRBD2 agrees at 8 bases. CDR1 is SGHDT and CDR2 is YYEEEE in the germline V gene. Trimming at V came to 4 bases and at J to 9 bases, leaving 6 bases not matched to a gene. The CDR3 contains 12 residues. The CDR3 is CASSTYGGGQYF. CDR3 bases: TGTGCCAGCAGCACCTACGGGGGGGGGCAGTACTTC.

The CDR3 nucleotides read TGTGCCAGCAGTGAAGCATATGGCAGATCCTACGAGCAGTACTTC. It codes for CASSEAYGRSYEQYF. The V call is TRBV6-1, the J call TRBJ2-7; no reliable D call. The V gene's germline CDR1 is MNHNS and CDR2 SASEGT. Trimming left V 0 bases short and J 1 base short, with 10 bases between. This CDR3 spans 15 amino acids.

This sequence joins TRBV2 and TRBJ1-1, with D hard to call. Per the germline V gene, CDR1 is SNHLY and CDR2 is FYNNEI. V gave up 9 bases and J gave up 1 base, with 15 bases separating them. CDR3 length: 14 residues. DNA of the CDR3: TGTGCCAGTACCCTTGAGGGCCCGAACACTGAAGCTTTCTTT. It codes for CASTLEGPNTEAFF.

The chain has TRBV5-5 and TRBJ2-7, with D hard to call. This CDR3 region has 11 residues. Germline V gene sequence: CDR1 SGHKS, CDR2 YYEKEE (reference sequence). The germline V and J ends were trimmed by 1 base and 3 bases, with 2 bases remaining between them. The CDR3 region has the DNA TGTGCCAGCAGCTTGCGCTACGAGCAGTACTTC. Encoded protein: CASSLRYEQYF.